This TCR beta chain was recorded in a study of patients and donors after allogeneic stem cell transplantation. TCRdb ran MiXCR on the RT-PCR reads and lists one entry per CDR3 protein. The sample lists 400,000 to 500,000 distinct CDR3 sequences, 16% seen once, with around 7.2% in the top ten. Trimming removed 5 bases at V and 2 bases at J, with 12 bases between. The CDR3 loop spans 14 amino acids. In its sample, this clonotype was seen many times. This receptor was taken from a human donor who was either an allogeneic HSCT recipient or a stem cell or donor lymphocyte infusion donor (not recorded which). It is not recorded whose cells these are; they may come from a transplant donor. The V gene is TRBV12-3 or TRBV12-4, the J gene TRBJ2-5; perhaps TRBD1 as D (6 bases). The sequenced sample consisted of blood, either unsorted or a sorted T cell fraction (not recorded which). CDR3 sequence reads: CASSPPDRQETQYF. The DNA of the CDR3 is TGTGCCAGCAGTCCCCCGGACAGACAAGAGACCCAGTACTTC.